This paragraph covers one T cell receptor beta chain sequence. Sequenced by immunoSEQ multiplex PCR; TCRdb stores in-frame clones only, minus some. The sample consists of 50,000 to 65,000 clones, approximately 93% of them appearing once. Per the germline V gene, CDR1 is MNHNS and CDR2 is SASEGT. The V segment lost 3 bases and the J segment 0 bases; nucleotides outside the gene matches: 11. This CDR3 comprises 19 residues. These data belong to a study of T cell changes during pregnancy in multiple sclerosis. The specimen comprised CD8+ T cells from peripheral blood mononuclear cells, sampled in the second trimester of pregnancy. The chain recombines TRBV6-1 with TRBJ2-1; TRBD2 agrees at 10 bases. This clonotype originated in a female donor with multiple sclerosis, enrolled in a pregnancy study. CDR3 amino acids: CASSDLRTSGKSSYNEQFF. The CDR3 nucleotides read TGTGCCAGCAGTGATCTTAGGACTAGCGGAAAGAGCTCCTACAATGAGCAGTTCTTC.